These 28 T cell receptor beta chains were sequenced from one sample in a study of blood T cells in healthy people across ages (dated by TCRdb to about 2015). Library construction relied on 5' RACE. Sequencer: Illumina HiSeq 2500. The second PCR ran for roughly 6 to 11 cycles and used a J-beta primer mix along with a sample-barcoded 5' primer. TCRdb's own reprocessing of the public reads used fastp at Q25 and MiXCR and kept productive beta chains. All rows with the same CDR3 protein become a single entry with the most common DNA and genes. The table for this sample lists 1,500,000 or so distinct CDR3 sequences; 35% to 45% of them were counted only once. Of the sample, about 4.1% falls within the top ten clones. The specimen was blood. These receptors were taken from a woman aged 18-29 years in good health.

This clonotype was counted a few times. The V and J genes are TRBV12-3 or TRBV12-4 and TRBJ1-2; tentatively, D is TRBD1 (6 bases). V was cut by 4 bases and J by 5 bases, with 14 bases left in between. The CDR3 extends over 14 amino acids. The CDR3 region has the DNA TGTGCCAGCAGTTCCGGACAGACGGGGTATGGCTACACCTTC. This gives the protein CASSSGQTGYGYTF.

The J gene is TRBJ2-1, the V gene TRBV4-2; D may correspond to TRBD1 or TRBD2 (5 bases each). Germline V CDR1 and CDR2: LGHNA, YNFKEQ. This CDR3 region has 17 residues. Between the trimmed V and J ends, which lost 0 bases and 1 base, there was a span of 13 bases. The CDR3: CASSQEPRGESYNEQFF. The CDR3 DNA reads TGTGCCAGCAGCCAAGAGCCTCGGGGCGAGTCCTACAATGAGCAGTTCTTC.

This clonotype was detected only a few times. The chain carries TRBV20-1 and TRBJ2-5; the D is unclear. The J call may be mistaken, given a closer DNA end match to TRBJ2-7. The CDR3 spans 11 residues. Germline V gives CDR1 DFQATT, CDR2 SNEGSKA (reference sequence). CDR3 region: CSAERTYEQYF. CDR3 nucleotide sequence: TGCAGTGCCGAGAGGACCTACGAGCAGTACTTC.

Turning to this clonotype: This may be a read error: a much more frequent sequence differs by one nucleotide. The V and J genes are TRBV5-1 and TRBJ2-7, with TRBD1 matching 10 bases. This CDR3 has 18 residues. Germline lookup yields CDR1 SGHRS and CDR2 YFSETQ. In nucleotides, the CDR3 is TGCGCCAACAGCTCCGGGACAGGGGCTAAAAAGGGATCCTACGAGCAGTACTTC. As protein: CANSSGTGAKKGSYEQYF.

The table lists this clonotype with a few counts. V usage is TRBV12-5 and J usage is TRBJ2-7; maybe TRBD2 (6 bases). This CDR3 region has 13 residues. Per germline, CDR1 LGHNT and CDR2 FRNRAP. V lost 3 bases, J lost 3 bases, and 9 bases lay in between. The CDR3 nucleotides read TGTGCTAGTGGTTTTGGGGGGAACTACGAGCAGTACTTC. This codes for CASGFGGNYEQYF.

This clonotype occurred a few times. V and J are TRBV7-2 and TRBJ2-1; 10 bases agree with TRBD2. There are 15 residues in the CDR3. The germline V gene encodes CDR1 SGHTA and CDR2 FQGNSA. The V gene end was trimmed by 8 bases and the J gene end by 8 bases; junction bases not matched to a gene: 12. CDR3 residues: CASANGLAGDDEQFF. In nucleotides, the CDR3 is TGTGCCAGCGCCAACGGGCTAGCGGGAGACGATGAGCAGTTCTTC.

This clonotype came up many times. V is TRBV29-1 and J is TRBJ2-3, with 11 nucleotides matching TRBD2. V trimming: 5 bases; J trimming: 4 bases; junction bases outside the gene matches: 2. The CDR3 totals 13 residues. From germline, CDR1 is SQVTM and CDR2 ANQGSEA. CDR3 nucleotide sequence: TGCAGCGTTCTAGCGGGGGGTGCAGATACGCAGTATTTT. Protein product: CSVLAGGADTQYF.

The chain links TRBV7-9 to TRBJ2-1, with 7 nucleotides matching TRBD2. Germline trimming cut 10 bases from V and 7 bases from J; bases unmatched to any gene: 4. This CDR3 has 11 amino acids. The germline V gene encodes CDR1 SEHNR and CDR2 FQNEAQ (reference sequence). CDR3 sequence reads: CATLGGNEQFF. Here the CDR3 DNA reads TGTGCCACCCTCGGGGGGAATGAGCAGTTCTTC.

The CDR3 coding sequence is TGTGCCAGCAGTCCTAGCGGGAGTTTAGATACGCAGTATTTT. As protein: CASSPSGSLDTQYF. The chain carries TRBV28 and TRBJ2-3, with TRBD2 matching 10 bases. This CDR3 spans 14 amino acids. J was trimmed by 5 bases and V by 5 bases; bases with no gene match: 4. Germline loops: CDR1 MDHEN, CDR2 SYDVKM.

The sample holds a few counts of this clonotype. V gene TRBV4-1 combines with J gene TRBJ1-2; 8 nucleotides agree with TRBD1. The V segment lost 1 base and the J segment 4 bases; nucleotides outside the gene matches: 2. The CDR3 is made up of 14 amino acids. The germline V gene encodes CDR1 MGHRA and CDR2 YSYEKL. For the CDR3, the DNA is TGCGCCAGCAGCCAAGGGACAGGGACCTATGGCTACACCTTC. This codes for CASSQGTGTYGYTF.

V and J are TRBV12-3 or TRBV12-4 and TRBJ2-1; 7 bases are a match to TRBD2. This CDR3 is 16 amino acids long. V was pared by 3 bases and J by 4 bases, with 9 bases of the junction left unmatched. Here the CDR3 DNA reads TGTGCCAGCAGTTTTATGGGACTACGACTTTACAATGAGCAGTTCTTC. As protein: CASSFMGLRLYNEQFF.

The rearrangement uses TRBV28 and TRBJ1-6; unclear D gene. Germline CDR1 MDHEN, CDR2 SYDVKM. Trimming pared 2 bases from V and 9 bases from J, leaving 14 bases between. The CDR3 runs to 15 residues. The CDR3 nucleotides read TGTGCCAGCAGTTTACTCAGTGGATATGGTTCACCCCTCCACTTT. This encodes CASSLLSGYGSPLHF.

The chain recombines TRBV6-6 with TRBJ2-1; 10 bases agree with TRBD2. Trimming removed 2 bases from V and 3 bases from J; junction bases left unmatched: 1. In germline, CDR1 is MNHNY, CDR2 SVGAGI (reference sequence). The CDR3 is 15 amino acids. The CDR3 here is CASSYPSGSYNEQFF. Written as DNA, the CDR3 is TGTGCCAGCAGTTACCCTAGCGGGAGCTACAATGAGCAGTTCTTC.

The V gene is TRBV10-3, the J gene TRBJ1-5; TRBD1 might be the D (5 bases). V was shortened by 3 bases and J by 0 bases, with 12 bases between the two germline ends. Germline V gene sequence: CDR1 ENHRY, CDR2 SYGVKD. The CDR3 length is 16 residues. This CDR3 reads CAISDRVLTSNQPQHF. DNA of the CDR3: TGTGCCATCAGTGACAGGGTTCTAACTAGCAATCAGCCCCAGCATTTT.

This chain connects TRBV3-1 to TRBJ2-3; no definite D call. Germline lookup yields CDR1 LGHDT and CDR2 YNNKEL (reference sequence). This CDR3 comprises 14 residues. Trimming cost V 1 base and J 2 bases, with 7 bases left between them. CDR3 sequence: CASSQGVYTDTQYF. As DNA, the CDR3 is TGTGCCAGCAGCCAAGGCGTCTACACAGATACGCAGTATTTT.

The chain is built from TRBV20-1 and TRBJ2-5; D gene uncertain. CDR3 length: 14 residues. With 2 bases removed from V and 1 base from J, the gap between germline ends came to 11 bases. The V gene's germline CDR1 is DFQATT and CDR2 SNEGSKA (reference sequence). The CDR3 sequence is CSARPMGGQETQYF. The CDR3 coding sequence is TGCAGTGCTAGACCTATGGGCGGCCAAGAGACCCAGTACTTC.

This clonotype was found a few times. The chain recombines TRBV12-5 with TRBJ1-2; no clear D. The CDR3 consists of 11 residues. Germline CDR1 and CDR2: LGHNT and FRNRAP. V shed 4 bases and J shed 12 bases, with 12 bases lying between them. The CDR3 DNA reads TGTGCTAGTGGTTCTCGGACTCGGAACACCTTC. This encodes CASGSRTRNTF.

The chain combines TRBV7-8 with TRBJ2-1; D is undetermined. Per germline, CDR1 SGHVS and CDR2 FQNEAQ. CDR3 length: 15 residues. The germline V and J ends were trimmed by 1 base and 5 bases, with 12 bases remaining between them. Written as DNA, the CDR3 is TGTGCCAGCAGCTTAGTATGGTGGGGAAACAATGAGCAGTTCTTC. Translation gives CASSLVWWGNNEQFF.

Note on this clonotype: One end of the junction does not line up with germline, which may come from a read error. The chain couples TRBV5-6 to TRBJ2-5, with a possible D match to TRBD1 (6 bases). Germline CDR1 SGHDT, CDR2 YYEEEE. The CDR3 has 14 amino acids. CDR3 amino acids: CASTLDSGILTQYF. CDR3 sequence (DNA): TGTGCCAGCACCTTGGACAGTGGGATTTTGACCCAGTACTTC.

This clonotype was observed many times. The V call is TRBV4-3, the J call TRBJ1-2; the D gene is possibly TRBD1 (5 bases). The germline V gene has CDR1 LGHNA and CDR2 YSLEER. Trimming removed 0 bases from V and 5 bases from J, with 10 bases in between. The CDR3 totals 14 residues. As DNA, the CDR3 is TGCGCCAGCAGCCAAGATCGGGGCCTTTATGGCTACACCTTC. Protein product: CASSQDRGLYGYTF.

This clonotype was counted only a few times. The chain uses TRBV6-2 or TRBV6-3 and TRBJ2-1, with 7 bases matching TRBD2. Germline values: CDR1 MNHEY, CDR2 SVGEGT. This CDR3 region has 16 residues. V dropped 1 base and J dropped 8; count of bases not matched to a gene: 11. CDR3 in DNA: TGTGCCAGCAGTTACTGGGGGGGACTGGCGCCGGATGAGCAGTTCTTC. Its protein product is CASSYWGGLAPDEQFF.

The rearrangement uses TRBV6-6 and TRBJ2-7; 10 nucleotides line up with TRBD2. V was pared by 0 bases and J by 5 bases, with 7 bases of the junction left unmatched. CDR1 and CDR2 (germline): MNHNY, SVGAGI (reference sequence). The CDR3 extends over 16 amino acids. The CDR3 DNA sequence: TGTGCCAGCAGTTACTCGTCCACTAGCGGGATCGACGAGCAGTACTTC. Its protein product is CASSYSSTSGIDEQYF.

The chain combines TRBV20-1 with TRBJ2-1; 7 bases map to TRBD2. V trimming: 3 bases; J trimming: 9 bases; junction bases outside the gene matches: 8. Germline values: CDR1 DFQATT, CDR2 SNEGSKA (reference sequence). CDR3 length: 13 amino acids. The CDR3 DNA reads TGCAGTGCTAGTCTTGGGGGGGTAGGTGAGCAGTTCTTC. It yields the protein CSASLGGVGEQFF.

The chain employs TRBV5-1 and TRBJ2-5; D possibly corresponds to TRBD1 (6 bases). V lost 0 bases and J lost 4, with 13 bases in between. There are 15 residues in the CDR3. The germline V gene has CDR1 SGHRS and CDR2 YFSETQ. The CDR3 here is CASSLGARGGETQYF. The CDR3 nucleotides are TGCGCCAGCAGCTTGGGAGCGAGAGGGGGAGAGACCCAGTACTTC.

V is TRBV7-9 and J is TRBJ2-7; TRBD2 might be the D (5 bases). The CDR3 runs 15 residues. Trimming took 5 bases from V and 4 from J, leaving 18 bases between them. CDR1 SEHNR and CDR2 FQNEAQ come from the germline V gene (reference sequence). CDR3 protein: CASSRGGLNSYEQYF. For the CDR3, the DNA is TGTGCCAGCAGCCGAGGCGGACTGAACTCTTACGAGCAGTACTTC.

The sample holds a few counts of this clonotype. The chain couples TRBV7-8 to TRBJ2-7; D tentatively reads TRBD1 or TRBD2 (5 bases each). Germline V gene sequence: CDR1 SGHVS, CDR2 FQNEAQ. CDR3 length: 13 amino acids. With 4 bases removed from V and 6 bases from J, the gap between germline ends came to 13 bases. The CDR3 spells CASSSQGESEQYF. The CDR3 DNA reads as TGTGCCAGCAGCTCCCAGGGAGAGTCCGAGCAGTACTTC.

The rearrangement joins TRBV6-5 to TRBJ2-3; D is uncertain. This CDR3 has 13 amino acids. V was shortened by 5 bases and J by 4 bases, with 10 bases between the two germline ends. Germline CDR1 and CDR2: MNHEY and SVGAGI. CDR3 DNA: TGTGCCAGCAGTGTCCCCGGCGCAGATACGCAGTATTTT. This translates into CASSVPGADTQYF.

This chain connects TRBV9 to TRBJ2-4, with 9 nucleotides matching TRBD2. The J call could be wrong; TRBJ2-7 is a better fit for the DNA end. Germline loops: CDR1 SGDLS, CDR2 YYNGEE. The CDR3 is 14 amino acids. The CDR3 region is CASSVRREGREQYF. CDR3 bases: TGTGCCAGCAGCGTAAGGCGGGAGGGTCGCGAGCAGTACTTC.